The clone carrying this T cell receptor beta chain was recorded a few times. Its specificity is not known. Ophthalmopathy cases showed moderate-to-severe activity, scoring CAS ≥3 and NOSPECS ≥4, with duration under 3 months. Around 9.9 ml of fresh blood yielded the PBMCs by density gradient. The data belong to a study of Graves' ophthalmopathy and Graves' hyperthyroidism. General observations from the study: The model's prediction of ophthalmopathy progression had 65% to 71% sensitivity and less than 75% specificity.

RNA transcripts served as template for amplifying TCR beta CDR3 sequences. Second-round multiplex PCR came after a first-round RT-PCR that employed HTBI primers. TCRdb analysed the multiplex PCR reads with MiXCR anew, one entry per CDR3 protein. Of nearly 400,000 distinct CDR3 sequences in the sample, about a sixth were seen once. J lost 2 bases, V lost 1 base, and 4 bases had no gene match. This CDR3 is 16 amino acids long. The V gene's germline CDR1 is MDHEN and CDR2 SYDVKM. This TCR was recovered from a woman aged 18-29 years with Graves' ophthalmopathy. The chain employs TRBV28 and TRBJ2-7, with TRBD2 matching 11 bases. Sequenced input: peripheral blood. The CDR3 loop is CASSLLGTSGAYEQYF. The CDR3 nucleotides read TGTGCCAGCAGTTTATTGGGGACTAGCGGAGCCTACGAGCAGTACTTC.